This T cell receptor (beta chain) was identified in a study of breast tumors, draining lymph nodes, adjacent tissues. Samples came from axillary lymph nodes draining the breast cancer. Study-level results: Tumor repertoires ranked between lymph nodes and nontumor tissue in diversity, with V and J gene preferences. Data fit most tumor T cells coming from lymph node, expanding in tumor. Tumor T cell lymph node origin was a supported hypothesis, not proven.

This clonotype was detected many times. Its antigen is currently unknown. V was clipped by 7 bases and J by 0 bases, with 13 bases between them. Germline lookup yields CDR1 SNHLY and CDR2 FYNNEI. This CDR3 region has 15 residues. Via MiXCR, TCRdb re-called the multiplex PCR reads, giving one row per CDR3 protein. The sample lists about 200,000 distinct CDR3 sequences, about 34% occurring once. The specimen sequenced was axillary lymph node tissue. The source is a female donor with breast cancer. Some clones in this sample may be carry-over from other donors' samples. The chain employs TRBV2 and TRBJ1-3; the D gene is possibly TRBD1 (5 bases). Written as DNA, the CDR3 is TGTGCCAGCAACACGGACATTATCTCTGGAAACACCATATATTTT. This gives the protein CASNTDIISGNTIYF. The full variable domain, in which reference TRBV2 and TRBJ1-3 provide the parts outside the CDR3, is EPEVTQTPSHQVTQMGQEVILRCVPISNHLYFYWYRQILGQKVEFLVSFYNNEISEKSEIFDDQFSVERPDGSNFTLKIRSTKLEDSAMYFCASNTDIISGNTIYFGEGSWLTVV.